One sample yielded the 19 T cell receptor beta chains listed below, sequenced in a study of blood T cell repertoires in COVID-19. Assay: immunoSEQ multiplex PCR; the TCRdb copy retains only in-frame clones and omits some. Of approximately 260,000 clones in the sample, roughly 90% were seen once. The specimen sequenced was peripheral blood. The receptor source for this set is a man aged 50 or older with acute or convalescent COVID-19.

The chain carries TRBV5-1 and TRBJ1-2; 7 bases are shared with TRBD1. Germline V CDR1 and CDR2: SGHRS, YFSETQ. This CDR3 comprises 14 residues. V gave up 4 bases and J gave up 0 bases; unmatched junction bases: 3. CDR3 nucleotide sequence: TGCGCCAGCAGCCTGGACAGGTCTAACTATGGCTACACCTTC. Protein: CASSLDRSNYGYTF.

The chain uses TRBV5-5 and TRBJ2-7, with TRBD2 as a possible D gene (5 bases). CDR3 length: 13 amino acids. Germline-derived CDR1 and CDR2 are SGHKS and YYEKEE (reference sequence). Trimming stripped 3 bases from V and 2 bases from J, with 9 bases between. CDR3: CASSSVGTYEQYF. DNA for the CDR3: TGTGCCAGCAGCTCCGTCGGGACCTACGAGCAGTACTTC.

The V call is TRBV15, the J call TRBJ2-3; 10 nucleotides match TRBD2. CDR3 length: 17 amino acids. CDR1 LNHNV and CDR2 YYDKDF come from the germline V gene (reference sequence). V lost 0 bases, J lost 2 bases, and 5 bases stayed unmatched. In DNA, the CDR3 is TGTGCCACCAGCAGAGATGAAGCGGGGGGGCTCACAGATACGCAGTATTTT. Translating gives CATSRDEAGGLTDTQYF.

The rearrangement uses TRBV27 and TRBJ1-2, with TRBD1 matching 7 bases. This CDR3 comprises 15 residues. J lost 7 bases, V lost 3 bases, and 11 bases had no gene match. Germline CDR1 and CDR2: MNHEY and SMNVEV (reference sequence). CDR3 region: CASSFGAGGSLGYTF. The CDR3 nucleotides are TGTGCCAGCAGTTTTGGTGCAGGGGGGAGCCTTGGCTACACCTTC.

This rearrangement joins TRBV30 to TRBJ2-2; TRBD2 matches 11 bases. The ends lost 4 bases at V and 6 bases at J; junction bases unmatched: 7. Germline V gene lookup returns CDR1 GTSNPN and CDR2 SVGIG (reference sequence). CDR3 length: 15 amino acids. The CDR3 loop reads CAWNLAGGLAGELFF. The DNA for the CDR3 is TGTGCCTGGAACTTAGCGGGGGGGCTGGCCGGGGAGCTGTTTTTT. Full variable domain (missing parts from reference TRBV30 and TRBJ2-2): SQTIHQWPATLVQPVGSPLSLECTVEGTSNPNLYWYRQAAGRGLQLLFYSVGIGQISSEVPQNLSASRPQDRQFILSSKKLLLSDSGFYLCAWNLAGGLAGELFFGEGSRLTVL.

The rearrangement links TRBV20-1 to TRBJ2-3; 8 nucleotides line up with TRBD1. The CDR3 has 14 residues. The V and J ends lost 3 bases and 5 bases, in that order; junction bases with no gene match: 7. Germline-derived CDR1 and CDR2 are DFQATT and SNEGSKA (reference sequence). CDR3 sequence (DNA): TGCAGTGCTAGTTCCGACAGGGGTGGAGATACGCAGTATTTT. Amino acid sequence: CSASSDRGGDTQYF.

This chain links TRBV19 with TRBJ2-5, with a possible D match to TRBD1 (5 bases). The CDR3 runs 16 residues. CDR1 is LNHDA and CDR2 is SQIVND in the germline V gene (reference sequence). V gave up 5 bases and J gave up 0 bases, with 16 bases separating them. The DNA of the CDR3 is TGTGCCAGTAGTCCGCGTGAAGGGGCAAACCAAGAGACCCAGTACTTC. Amino acid sequence: CASSPREGANQETQYF.

The table lists this clone with a few counts. The rearrangement joins TRBV5-1 to TRBJ2-1; 9 bases line up with TRBD1. The CDR3 has 18 amino acids. J lost 7 bases, V lost 6 bases, and 20 bases had no gene match. Germline loops: CDR1 SGHRS, CDR2 YFSETQ. In DNA form, the CDR3 reads TGCGCCAGCAACATACAGCCGGGACAGGGACTTTTCGGAAATGAGCAGTTCTTC. It encodes CASNIQPGQGLFGNEQFF.

The gene calls are TRBV3-1 (or the pseudogene TRBV3-2) and TRBJ2-2, with D perhaps matching TRBD2 (6 bases). From germline, CDR1 is LGHDT and CDR2 YNNKEL (reference sequence). The CDR3 covers 15 residues. The V end was cut by 6 bases, the J end by 4 bases, with 15 bases between. The CDR3 loop is CASSPRRDGTGELFF. CDR3 sequence (DNA): TGTGCCAGCAGTCCTCGGAGGGACGGCACCGGGGAGCTGTTTTTT.

This clone showed up just once. V usage is TRBV30 and J usage is TRBJ1-1; D possibly corresponds to TRBD1 (5 bases). V dropped 0 bases and J dropped 3 bases, with 8 bases sitting between them. CDR3 size: 13 residues. Germline values: CDR1 GTSNPN, CDR2 SVGIG (reference sequence). The CDR3 DNA reads TGTGCCTGGAGTGTACGGGGGTACACTGAAGCTTTCTTT. This gives the protein CAWSVRGYTEAFF.

V and J are TRBV6-5 and TRBJ1-5; 7 bases are a match to TRBD1. The germline V gene encodes CDR1 MNHEY and CDR2 SVGAGI. J gave up 6 bases and V 4 bases, and 6 bases lay outside the gene matches. The CDR3 extends over 14 amino acids. The CDR3 coding sequence is TGTGCCAGCAGTTCAGGAGGGGGCGGTCAGCCCCAGCATTTT. The encoded protein is CASSSGGGGQPQHF.

This rearrangement joins TRBV5-5 to TRBJ2-4; the D gene is possibly TRBD2 (5 bases). Germline values: CDR1 SGHKS, CDR2 YYEKEE (reference sequence). The CDR3 runs to 17 residues. Trimming cost V 1 base and J 0 bases, with 14 bases left between them. The CDR3 DNA follows: TGTGCCAGCAGCTTGCTCGGTGGACTCCTAGCCAAAAACATTCAGTACTTC. Translated: CASSLLGGLLAKNIQYF.

This chain uses TRBV27 with TRBJ2-3; 8 bases match TRBD1. Germline values: CDR1 MNHEY, CDR2 SMNVEV (reference sequence). Unmatched junction bases numbered 7, after V lost 6 bases and J lost 2 bases. The CDR3 loop spans 15 amino acids. In DNA, the CDR3 is TGTGCCAGCAGCCTCCTCAGGGGGCTCACAGATACGCAGTATTTT. It yields the protein CASSLLRGLTDTQYF.

This clone was seen a single time. The CDR3 coding sequence is TGTGCCAGCACCTCGGGACAGTTCCTCCAAAATTCACCCCTCCACTTT. This encodes CASTSGQFLQNSPLHF. The chain employs TRBV7-9 and TRBJ1-6, with 7 nucleotides matching TRBD1. V trimming: 7 bases; J trimming: 7 bases; junction bases outside the gene matches: 13. The CDR3 is 16 residues long. Germline V gene lookup returns CDR1 SEHNR and CDR2 FQNEAQ (reference sequence).

The chain couples TRBV14 to TRBJ1-6; TRBD1 is a possible D gene (5 bases). There are 15 residues in the CDR3. Germline V gives CDR1 SGHDN, CDR2 FVKESK. Trimming cost V 4 bases and J 1 base, with 8 bases left between them. CDR3 region: CASSRRGSYNSPLHF. The CDR3 DNA reads TGTGCCAGCAGCCGTCGGGGGTCCTATAATTCACCCCTCCACTTT.

Details on this clone: Other DNA sequences in this specimen translate into the identical CDR3. The chain links TRBV18 to TRBJ1-5, with D perhaps TRBD1 (6 bases). V was clipped by 6 bases and J by 2 bases, with 8 bases between them. The CDR3 contains 13 residues. Germline loops: CDR1 KGHSH, CDR2 LQKENI. The DNA of the CDR3 is TGTGCCAGCTCGGGGGCAGGCAATCAGCCCCAGCATTTT. This encodes CASSGAGNQPQHF.

This clone occurred a few times. This chain joins TRBV30 and TRBJ1-3; D perhaps matches TRBD1 (6 bases). The CDR3 has 13 amino acids. The germline V and J ends were trimmed by 3 bases and 2 bases, with 8 bases remaining between them. The germline gives CDR1 GTSNPN, CDR2 SVGIG (reference sequence). CDR3 sequence (DNA): TGTGCCTGGAGCAGGGGACCTGGAAACACCATATATTTT. Protein sequence: CAWSRGPGNTIYF.

V is TRBV4-2 and J is TRBJ2-1, with TRBD2 matching over 11 bases. CDR3 length: 20 residues. J lost 0 bases, V lost 4 bases, and 14 bases had no gene match. Germline lookup yields CDR1 LGHNA and CDR2 YNFKEQ. The CDR3 reads CASSPSASGGTASSYNEQFF. CDR3 bases: TGTGCCAGCAGCCCAAGCGCTAGCGGGGGGACCGCGAGCTCCTACAATGAGCAGTTCTTC.

V and J are TRBV3-1 (or the pseudogene TRBV3-2) and TRBJ1-6; D is perhaps TRBD1 (5 bases). CDR1 and CDR2 (germline): LGHDT, YNNKEL (reference sequence). The CDR3 consists of 14 residues. V was cut by 1 base and J by 9 bases, with 10 bases left in between. The CDR3: CASSQGTFGSPLHF. In nucleotides, the CDR3 is TGTGCCAGCAGCCAAGGGACATTCGGTTCACCCCTCCACTTT.